The 23 T cell receptor beta chains listed next were all sequenced from one sample in a study of vaccination and CD4 T cells after COVID-19. Cultured CD4+ T cell DNA underwent sequencing with the Oncomine TCR Beta short-read assay. TCRdb used MiXCR to reprocess the PCR reads, holding one entry per CDR3 protein. The repertoire has around 14,000 distinct CDR3 sequences, about 50% of them found once; the top ten carry 9% to 12%. Treatment: approximately 9-day PBMC culture with coronavirus spike peptide pools or control peptides (ViraFEST assay). These receptors are not linked to any known antigen. The specimen was CD4+ T cells from blood, cultured in vitro. The receptors derive from a human donor who had recovered from COVID-19.

The chain recombines TRBV29-1 with TRBJ1-1, with a possible D match to TRBD1 (5 bases). The ends were cut back, 4 bases at V and 2 bases at J, with 14 bases in the middle. The germline CDR1 and CDR2 sequences are SQVTM and ANQGSEA. This CDR3 region has 14 residues. The DNA of the CDR3 is TGCAGCGTTGGGGGCCGAGCGGCCAACACTGAAGCTTTCTTT. This codes for CSVGGRAANTEAFF.

A word on this clonotype: One end of the junction varies from germline; a read error may be responsible. This chain connects TRBV27 to TRBJ1-2; 8 nucleotides match TRBD1. Germline V lookup: CDR1 MNHEY, CDR2 SMNVEV (reference sequence). The CDR3 has 13 residues. The CDR3 region is CVSSLSGGGGYTF. The CDR3 DNA sequence: TGTGTCAGCAGTTTATCAGGGGGCGGTGGCTACACCTTC.

The J gene is TRBJ2-3, the V gene TRBV24-1; the D gene could be TRBD1 or TRBD2 (6 bases each). The ends were cut back, 3 bases at V and 2 bases at J, with 14 bases in the middle. Germline lookup yields CDR1 KGHDR and CDR2 SFDVKD. The length of the CDR3 is 16 residues. This CDR3 is CATSDIGGHPTDTQYF. The CDR3 DNA is TGTGCCACCAGTGATATTGGGGGGCACCCCACAGATACGCAGTATTTT.

V is TRBV19 and J is TRBJ2-5, with D tentatively TRBD2 (7 bases). Between the trimmed V and J ends, which lost 5 bases and 4 bases, there was a span of 20 bases. This CDR3 is built from 16 residues. Germline V gene data show CDR1 as LNHDA and CDR2 as SQIVND (reference sequence). The CDR3 region is CASSDNRRGPLETQYF. Written as DNA, the CDR3 is TGTGCCAGTAGTGATAATAGGCGGGGGCCCCTAGAGACCCAGTACTTC.

The chain links TRBV20-1 to TRBJ2-1; 9 bases align to TRBD2. Germline CDR1 and CDR2: DFQATT and SNEGSKA (reference sequence). The J segment lost 5 bases and the V segment lost 3 bases, leaving 8 bases of the junction unmatched. The CDR3 covers 15 residues. The CDR3 DNA reads TGCAGTGCTAGGAAGGGATTAGCGGGAGACAATGAGCAGTTCTTC. Translating gives CSARKGLAGDNEQFF.

This clonotype was observed a handful of times. Sequence at one end of the junction differs from germline and may be a read error. The chain has TRBV7-7 and TRBJ2-5, with 9 bases lining up with TRBD1. This CDR3 is built from 14 residues. Germline V lookup: CDR1 SSHAT, CDR2 FNYEAQ (reference sequence). CDR3 loop: CASSYRGQGESQYF. CDR3 sequence (DNA): TGTGCCAGCAGCTACAGGGGGCAGGGAGAGTCCCAGTACTTC.

The chain combines TRBV27 with TRBJ2-6; no firm D call. Germline V gives CDR1 MNHEY, CDR2 SMNVEV (reference sequence). The CDR3 is made up of 13 amino acids. V lost 4 bases and J 5 bases, leaving 6 bases between the germline ends. The CDR3 sequence is CASSSVWANVLTF. The CDR3 DNA follows: TGTGCCAGCAGTTCTGTCTGGGCCAACGTCCTGACTTTC.

The rearrangement uses TRBV6-1 and TRBJ2-5; 8 positions match TRBD2. After removal of 6 bases from V and 5 bases from J, the junction contained 11 bases not matched to a gene. Germline V gene data show CDR1 as MNHNS and CDR2 as SASEGT. This CDR3 comprises 15 residues. The CDR3, as DNA: TGTGCCAGCAGAGTTACGGGGGGGCGGAGGGAGACCCAGTACTTC. This gives the protein CASRVTGGRRETQYF.

The gene calls are TRBV2 and TRBJ2-7, with D unclear. The V end was cut by 5 bases, the J end by 3 bases, with 8 bases between. This CDR3 spans 12 amino acids. From germline, CDR1 is SNHLY and CDR2 FYNNEI. As DNA, the CDR3 is TGTGCCAGCAGTATTGTAAGCTACGAGCAGTACTTC. The encoded protein is CASSIVSYEQYF.

The chain joins TRBV7-6 to TRBJ2-2; TRBD2 matches 9 bases. The germline V gene encodes CDR1 SGHVS and CDR2 FNYEAQ. Unmatched junction bases numbered 6, after V lost 5 bases and J lost 2 bases. This CDR3 is built from 16 residues. CDR3 sequence: CASSPSGRKNTGELFF. CDR3 in DNA: TGTGCCAGCAGCCCAAGCGGGAGGAAAAACACCGGGGAGCTGTTTTTT.

The chain carries TRBV12-3 or TRBV12-4 and TRBJ1-2, with D perhaps TRBD1 (5 bases). V was clipped by 5 bases and J by 5 bases, with 12 bases between them. The CDR3 has 13 residues. The CDR3: CASSPGADYGYTF. The CDR3, as DNA: TGTGCCAGCAGTCCCGGGGCGGATTATGGCTACACCTTC.

The chain joins TRBV28 to TRBJ1-5; D ambiguous. Germline V gene lookup returns CDR1 MDHEN and CDR2 SYDVKM. This CDR3 has 15 amino acids. Trimming removed 0 bases at V and 0 bases at J, with 6 bases between. CDR3 nucleotides: TGTGCCAGCAGTTTATGGGCCTTTAGCAATCAGCCCCAGCATTTT. Its protein product is CASSLWAFSNQPQHF.

A note on this clonotype: It may be a read error: a sequence one base away is much more abundant. The rearrangement uses TRBV20-1 and TRBJ1-6; D unresolved. Germline V gene lookup returns CDR1 DFQATT and CDR2 SNEGSKA (reference sequence). The CDR3 has 15 residues. Trimming removed 1 base at V and 0 bases at J, with 7 bases between. The CDR3 DNA reads as TGCAGTGCTAGAGTAGTGAGCTCCTATAATTCACCCCTCCACTTT. It codes for CSARVVSSYNSPLHF.

The V and J genes are TRBV6-2 or TRBV6-3 and TRBJ2-5, with D maybe TRBD1 (5 bases). The germline V and J ends were trimmed by 5 bases and 5 bases, with 6 bases remaining between them. Germline lookup yields CDR1 MNHEY and CDR2 SVGEGT. CDR3 length equals 11 residues. CDR3 sequence (DNA): TGTGCCAGCAGTAGGGGTGAGACCCAGTACTTC. Translation: CASSRGETQYF.

The chain links TRBV6-2 or TRBV6-3 to TRBJ2-3; D is ambiguous. This CDR3 contains 15 residues. Trimming left V 5 bases short and J 9 bases short, with 21 bases between. Per germline, CDR1 MNHEY and CDR2 SVGEGT. CDR3 amino acids: CASSEITALSETQYF. For the CDR3, the DNA is TGTGCCAGCAGTGAAATTACGGCCTTGTCTGAGACGCAGTATTTT.

This clonotype was recorded only once. The chain employs TRBV21-1 and TRBJ2-1. TRBV21-1 is shown as a pseudogene. The CDR3 extends over 11 amino acids. The CDR3 reads CASTPYNEQFF. The DNA for the CDR3 is TGTGCCAGCACCCCGTACAATGAGCAGTTCTTC.

CDR3 DNA: TGTGCCAGCAGCTTAGACCCTAACCCCGACAGGGATGGAGGGGCTTTCTTT. Its translation: CASSLDPNPDRDGGAFF. The rearrangement uses TRBV11-2 and TRBJ1-1; the match to TRBD1 covers 7 bases. Losses at the gene ends were 0 bases for V and 11 bases for J; bases not matched to a gene: 18. Germline CDR1 is SGHAT and CDR2 is FQNNGV. This CDR3 contains 17 residues.

The chain employs TRBV7-3 and TRBJ2-3; D is tentatively TRBD1 or TRBD2 (5 bases each). CDR3 size: 14 residues. V was clipped by 5 bases and J by 2 bases, with 11 bases between them. Germline CDR1 is SGHTA and CDR2 is FQGTGA. The CDR3 here is CASSRGGSTDTQYF. As DNA, the CDR3 is TGTGCCAGCAGCCGGGGCGGCTCCACAGATACGCAGTATTTT.

This clonotype was detected a few times. The chain employs TRBV11-2 and TRBJ1-2; 11 bases line up with TRBD1. The CDR3 is made up of 15 amino acids. The V and J ends lost 5 bases and 8 bases, in that order; junction bases with no gene match: 10. Germline assignment: CDR1 SGHAT and CDR2 FQNNGV. The CDR3 spells CASSPQVDRGRGYTF. In nucleotides, the CDR3 is TGTGCCAGCAGCCCTCAGGTGGACAGGGGGCGAGGCTACACCTTC.

For the CDR3, the DNA is TGCAGCGTACAGGGTTTAGGGAATGAGCAGTTCTTC. It specifies CSVQGLGNEQFF. The V and J genes are TRBV29-1 and TRBJ2-1, with D possibly matching TRBD1 (6 bases). This CDR3 comprises 12 residues. Deletions cut 6 bases from V and 7 bases from J, with 13 bases between. Germline CDR1 and CDR2: SQVTM and ANQGSEA.

The CDR3 DNA reads TGTGCCCCCGAACATAGGAACGGGCCCCCTCAAGAGACCCAGTACTTC. Translated: CAPEHRNGPPQETQYF. The rearrangement links TRBV6-1 to TRBJ2-5, with D unclear. Looked up from germline, CDR1 is MNHNS and CDR2 is SASEGT. CDR3 size: 16 residues. Between the trimmed V and J ends, which lost 11 bases and 2 bases, there was a span of 24 bases.

The rearrangement joins TRBV7-9 to TRBJ2-3; 9 nucleotides align to TRBD2. Looked up from germline, CDR1 is SEHNR and CDR2 is FQNEAQ (reference sequence). V shed 9 bases, J shed 2 bases, and the junction held 18 bases outside the gene matches. There are 18 residues in the CDR3. Here the CDR3 DNA reads TGTGCCAGAGCTAATTCGCGGGAGGGCCCTACGTCCACAGATACGCAGTATTTT. Its translation is CARANSREGPTSTDTQYF.

The V and J genes are TRBV10-1 and TRBJ1-1; tentative D call: TRBD1 (5 bases). Germline V gives CDR1 WNHNN, CDR2 SYGVQD (reference sequence). Between the trimmed V and J ends, which lost 0 bases and 8 bases, there was a span of 16 bases. The CDR3 totals 15 residues. CDR3 nucleotide sequence: TGCGCCAGCAGTGAGTCGGGACCCCACCGATCCGAAGCTTTCTTT. Translating it yields CASSESGPHRSEAFF.